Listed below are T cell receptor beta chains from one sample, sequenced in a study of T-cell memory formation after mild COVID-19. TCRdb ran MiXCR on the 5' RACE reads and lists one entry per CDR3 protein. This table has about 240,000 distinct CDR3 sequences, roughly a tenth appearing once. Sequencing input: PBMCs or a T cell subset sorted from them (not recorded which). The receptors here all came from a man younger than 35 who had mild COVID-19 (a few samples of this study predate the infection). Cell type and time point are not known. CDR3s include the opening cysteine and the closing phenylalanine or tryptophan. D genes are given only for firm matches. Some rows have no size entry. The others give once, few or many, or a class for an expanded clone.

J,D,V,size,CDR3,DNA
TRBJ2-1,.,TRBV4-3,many,CASSQGTARYNEQFF,TGCGCCAGCAGCCAAGGGACAGCCAGGTACAATGAGCAGTTCTTC
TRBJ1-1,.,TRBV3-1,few,CASSQYRSDGAEAFF,TGTGCCAGCAGCCAATATCGAAGTGATGGGGCTGAAGCTTTCTTT
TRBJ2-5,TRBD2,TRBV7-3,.,CASSLMAGGYQETQYF,TGTGCCAGCAGCTTAATGGCGGGGGGGTACCAAGAGACCCAGTACTTC
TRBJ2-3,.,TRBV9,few,CASSVGRGAKVDTQYF,TGTGCCAGCAGCGTAGGCAGGGGGGCGAAGGTGGATACGCAGTATTTT
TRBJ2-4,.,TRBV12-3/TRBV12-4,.,CASSLEGRDIQYF,TGTGCCAGCAGTTTAGAAGGACGGGACATTCAGTACTTC
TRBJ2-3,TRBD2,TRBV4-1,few,CASSQGYQRGVRTDTQYF,TGCGCCAGCAGCCAAGGGTACCAGCGGGGGGTTCGCACAGATACGCAGTATTTT
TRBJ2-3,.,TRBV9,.,CASSAALVASTDTQYF,TGTGCCAGCAGCGCAGCTTTAGTCGCCAGCACAGATACGCAGTATTTT
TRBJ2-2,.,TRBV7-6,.,CASSWGQTNTGELFF,TGTGCCAGCAGCTGGGGACAAACGAACACCGGGGAGCTGTTTTTT
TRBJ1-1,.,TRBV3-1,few,CASTQSVGNTEAFF,TGTGCCAGCACCCAATCCGTGGGAAACACTGAAGCTTTCTTT
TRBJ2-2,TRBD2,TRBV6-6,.,CASSSSSGRTGELFF,TGTGCCAGCAGTAGTTCTAGCGGGCGAACCGGGGAGCTGTTTTTT
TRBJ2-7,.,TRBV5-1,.,CASSEGHRGWDEQYF,TGCGCCAGCAGCGAGGGCCACCGGGGGTGGGATGAGCAGTACTTC
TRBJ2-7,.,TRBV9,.,CASSASVSSSYEQYF,TGTGCCAGCAGCGCCTCAGTTTCAAGCTCCTACGAGCAGTACTTC
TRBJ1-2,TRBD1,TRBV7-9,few,CASSLGTGTYGYTF,TGTGCCAGCAGCCTAGGGACAGGGACATATGGCTACACCTTC
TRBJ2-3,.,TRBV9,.,CASSETSASGPTGVQYF,TGTGCCAGCAGCGAGACCAGTGCTAGCGGGCCCACAGGGGTGCAGTATTTT
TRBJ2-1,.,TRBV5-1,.,CASSLGLVREQFF,TGCGCCAGCAGCTTGGGACTTGTACGGGAGCAGTTCTTC
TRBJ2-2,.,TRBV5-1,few,CASKSDPATNTGELFF,TGCGCCAGCAAGTCTGACCCAGCGACGAACACCGGGGAGCTGTTTTTT
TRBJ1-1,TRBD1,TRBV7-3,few,CASSLTGGAGGWTEAFF,TGTGCCAGCAGCTTAACCGGTGGGGCAGGGGGATGGACTGAAGCTTTCTTT
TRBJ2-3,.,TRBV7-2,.,CASSLRFPGTDTQYF,TGTGCCAGCAGCTTACGGTTCCCAGGCACAGATACGCAGTATTTT
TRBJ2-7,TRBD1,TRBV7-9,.,CASSSMDGTVGDEQYF,TGTGCCAGCAGCTCCATGGACGGGACAGTTGGGGACGAGCAGTACTTC
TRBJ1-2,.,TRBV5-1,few,CASSLVQDPPGYTF,TGCGCCAGCAGCTTGGTCCAGGACCCGCCTGGCTACACCTTC
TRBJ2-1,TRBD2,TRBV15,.,CATSARTSGNNEQFF,TGTGCCACCAGCGCCCGGACTAGCGGGAACAATGAGCAGTTCTTC
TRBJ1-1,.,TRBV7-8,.,CASSLGMDTEAFF,TGTGCCAGCAGCTTAGGGATGGACACTGAAGCTTTCTTT